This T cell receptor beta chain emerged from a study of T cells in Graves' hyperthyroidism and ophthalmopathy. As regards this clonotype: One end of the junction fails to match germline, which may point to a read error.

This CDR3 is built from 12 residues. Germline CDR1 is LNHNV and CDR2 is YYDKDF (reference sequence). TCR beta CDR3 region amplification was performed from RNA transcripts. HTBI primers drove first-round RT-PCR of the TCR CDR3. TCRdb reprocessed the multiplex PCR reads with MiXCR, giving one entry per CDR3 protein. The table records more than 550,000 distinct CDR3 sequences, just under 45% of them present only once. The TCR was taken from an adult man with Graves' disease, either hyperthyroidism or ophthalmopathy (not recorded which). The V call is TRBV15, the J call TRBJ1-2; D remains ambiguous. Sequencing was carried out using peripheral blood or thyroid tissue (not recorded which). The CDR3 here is CASSRENGGYTF. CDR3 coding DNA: TGTGCCAGCAGCAGAGAAAACGGAGGTTACACCTTC.